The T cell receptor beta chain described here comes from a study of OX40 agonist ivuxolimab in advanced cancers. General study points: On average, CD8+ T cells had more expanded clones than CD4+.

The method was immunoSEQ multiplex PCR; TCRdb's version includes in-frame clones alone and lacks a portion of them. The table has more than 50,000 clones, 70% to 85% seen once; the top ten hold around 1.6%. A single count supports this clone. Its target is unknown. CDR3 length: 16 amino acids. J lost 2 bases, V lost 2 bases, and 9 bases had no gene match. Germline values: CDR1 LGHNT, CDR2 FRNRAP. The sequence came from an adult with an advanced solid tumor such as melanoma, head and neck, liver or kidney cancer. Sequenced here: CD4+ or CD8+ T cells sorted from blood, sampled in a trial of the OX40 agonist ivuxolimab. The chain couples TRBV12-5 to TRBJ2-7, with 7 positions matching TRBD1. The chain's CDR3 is CASGLFDWGQPYEQYF. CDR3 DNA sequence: TGTGCTAGTGGTTTGTTCGATTGGGGACAGCCCTACGAGCAGTACTTC.